This T cell receptor (beta chain) was documented in a study of CD8 T cells in ankylosing spondylitis. General study results and limits: Disease-linked clones reportedly showed significant enrichment in matched ankylosing spondylitis synovial fluid. A TCR beta motif made of about eight highly homologous variants seemed typical of ankylosing spondylitis blood.

This clonotype appeared once. No antigen is known for it. Libraries of TCR beta came from quantitative 5'-RACE with molecular barcodes. Each CDR3 protein is one row after TCRdb ran MiXCR on the 5' RACE reads. The sample consists of roughly 700,000 distinct CDR3 sequences, 15% to 20% of them appearing once. Source material: blood, either unsorted or a sorted T cell fraction (not recorded which). The sequence derives from a male donor with ankylosing spondylitis.

The CDR3 bases are TGTGCCTGGAGGGTAGCGGGGAGCTACAATGAGCAGTTCTTC. Translated, it gives CAWRVAGSYNEQFF. The J gene is TRBJ2-1, the V gene TRBV30; TRBD2 matches at 8 bases. The CDR3 is 14 residues long. The J segment lost 3 bases and the V segment lost 3 bases, leaving 4 bases of the junction unmatched. CDR1 and CDR2 (germline): GTSNPN, SVGIG (reference sequence).